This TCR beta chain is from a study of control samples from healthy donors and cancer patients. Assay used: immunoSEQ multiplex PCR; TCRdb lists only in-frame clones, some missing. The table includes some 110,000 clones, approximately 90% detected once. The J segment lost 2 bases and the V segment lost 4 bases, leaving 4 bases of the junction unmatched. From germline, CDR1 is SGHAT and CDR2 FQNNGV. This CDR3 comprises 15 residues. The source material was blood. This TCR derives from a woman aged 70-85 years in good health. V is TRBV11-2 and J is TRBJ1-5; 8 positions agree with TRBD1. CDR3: CASSSTGGGNQPQHF. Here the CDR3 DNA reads TGTGCCAGCAGCTCTACAGGGGGAGGCAATCAGCCCCAGCATTTT.